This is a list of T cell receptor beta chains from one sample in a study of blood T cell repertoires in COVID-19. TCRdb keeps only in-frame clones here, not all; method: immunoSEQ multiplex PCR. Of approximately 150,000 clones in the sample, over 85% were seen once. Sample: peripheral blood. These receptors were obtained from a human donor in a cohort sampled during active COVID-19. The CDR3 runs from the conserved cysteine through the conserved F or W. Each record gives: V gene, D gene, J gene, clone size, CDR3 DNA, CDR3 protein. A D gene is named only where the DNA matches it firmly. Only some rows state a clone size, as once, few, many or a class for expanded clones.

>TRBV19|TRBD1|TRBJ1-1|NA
TGTGCCAGTAGTATGGGACAGGGGACTGAAGCTTTCTTT
CASSMGQGTEAFF
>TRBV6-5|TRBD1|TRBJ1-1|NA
TGTGCCAGCGGGACAGGGGGCACTGAAGCTTTCTTT
CASGTGGTEAFF
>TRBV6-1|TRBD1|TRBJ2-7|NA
TGTGCCAGCAGTGAGCCCAAGGGGGCTAACAACGAGCAGTACTTC
CASSEPKGANNEQYF
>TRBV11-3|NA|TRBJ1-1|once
TGTGCCAGCAGCTTAGGGGCGAACACTGAAGCTTTCTTT
CASSLGANTEAFF
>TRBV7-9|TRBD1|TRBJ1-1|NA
TGTGCCAGCAGTACAACAGGGGGGTGGGGACTGAGCACTGAAGCTTTCTTT
CASSTTGGWGLSTEAFF
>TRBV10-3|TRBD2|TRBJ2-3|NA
TGTGCCATCAGTGAGTCGAATCCGGGAGGTTGGACAGATACGCAGTATTTT
CAISESNPGGWTDTQYF
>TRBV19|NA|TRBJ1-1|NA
TGTGCCAGTAGTGAGGGTCGGGATACTGAAGCTTTCTTT
CASSEGRDTEAFF
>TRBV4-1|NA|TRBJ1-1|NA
TGCGCCAGCAGCCAAGAAAGGGGGGGTGAAGCTTTCTTT
CASSQERGGEAFF
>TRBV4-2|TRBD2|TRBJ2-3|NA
TGTGCCAGCAGCCAAGATCTGACTAGCGGGGAATCAGATACGCAGTATTTT
CASSQDLTSGESDTQYF
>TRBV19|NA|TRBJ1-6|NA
TGTGCCAGTAGTATGGACAGTTACTCCTATAATTCACCCCTCCACTTT
CASSMDSYSYNSPLHF
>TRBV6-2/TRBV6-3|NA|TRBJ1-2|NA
TGTGCCAGCAGCGAACGACAGTTCTATGGCTACACCTTC
CASSERQFYGYTF
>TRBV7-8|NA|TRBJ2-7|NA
TGTGCCAGCAGCTTAGAACAGGGTGTGGTCGAGCAGTACTTC
CASSLEQGVVEQYF
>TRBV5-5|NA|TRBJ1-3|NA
TGTGCCAGCAGCTTGGAGGGGGAGTATGATGGAAACACCATATATTTT
CASSLEGEYDGNTIYF
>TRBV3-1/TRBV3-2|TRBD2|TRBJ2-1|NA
TGTGCCAGCAGCTCCGGGACTAGCGGGGTTCCCTCCTACAATGAGCAGTTCTTC
CASSSGTSGVPSYNEQFF
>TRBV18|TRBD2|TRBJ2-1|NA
TGTGCCAGCTCACCATGGACTAGCGGGAGTTTCGGGAATGAGCAGTTCTTC
CASSPWTSGSFGNEQFF
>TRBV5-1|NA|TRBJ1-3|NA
TGCGCCAGCAGCTTTCAGGGATTCTCTGGAAACACCATATATTTT
CASSFQGFSGNTIYF
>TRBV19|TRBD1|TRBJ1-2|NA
TGTGCCAGTAGTATACCGGGACAGGGAAGCTATGGCTACACCTTC
CASSIPGQGSYGYTF
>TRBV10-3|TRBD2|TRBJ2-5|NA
TGTGCCATCAGTGAGTCGACTAGCTTGGAGACCCAGTACTTC
CAISESTSLETQYF
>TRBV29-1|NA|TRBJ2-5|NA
TGCAGCGTTGAAGATTACGGAGAGACCCAGTACTTC
CSVEDYGETQYF
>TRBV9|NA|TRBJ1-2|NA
TGTGCCAGCAGCGTAGGATCAGGGGCTAACTATGGCTACACCTTC
CASSVGSGANYGYTF
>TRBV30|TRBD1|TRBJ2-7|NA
TGTGCCTGGGAAGGGACAGCCTACGAGCAGTACTTC
CAWEGTAYEQYF
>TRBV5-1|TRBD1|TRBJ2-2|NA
TGCGCCAGCAGCCTAGGGGGCCCCGGGGAGCTGTTTTTT
CASSLGGPGELFF
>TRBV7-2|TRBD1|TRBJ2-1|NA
TGTGCCAGCAGCCCGGGACAGATCTACAATGAGCAGTTCTTC
CASSPGQIYNEQFF
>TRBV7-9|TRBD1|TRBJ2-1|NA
TGTGCCAGCAGCTTAACCCCTGGACAGGTTTGGGATGAGCAGTTCTTC
CASSLTPGQVWDEQFF
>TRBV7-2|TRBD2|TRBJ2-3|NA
TGTGCCAGCAGCTTAATGGTAGCGGGGGGGAGCACAGATACGCAGTATTTT
CASSLMVAGGSTDTQYF
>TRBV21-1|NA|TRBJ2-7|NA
TGTGCCAGCAGCACCGGACTAGCGGGGGAGTCTGGCGAGCAGTACTTC
CASSTGLAGESGEQYF
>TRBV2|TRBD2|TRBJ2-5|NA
TGTGCCAGCATTGCTAGCGGGGGAGAGACCCAGTACTTC
CASIASGGETQYF